One sample yielded the 23 T cell receptor beta chains listed below, sequenced in a study of cytomegalovirus exposure and HLA in healthy donors. Primers for the PCR totalled 60 Vbeta and 13 Jbeta. TCRdb keeps only in-frame clones here, not all; method: immunoSEQ multiplex PCR. The sample yields some 160,000 clones, more than 75% seen once. The sample was PBMCs. These TCRs come from a male donor in good health and CMV-seronegative.

V is TRBV28 and J is TRBJ2-7; D gene unclear. V lost 7 bases and J lost 2, with 12 bases in between. CDR1 and CDR2 (germline): MDHEN, SYDVKM. The CDR3 covers 13 residues. The CDR3 region has the DNA TGTGCCAGCAACTATCAAGGTGCCTACGAGCAGTACTTC. This translates into CASNYQGAYEQYF.

The chain couples TRBV30 to TRBJ1-4; D remains ambiguous. The V and J ends lost 1 base and 7 bases respectively, with 16 bases between them. The CDR3 has 15 amino acids. From germline, CDR1 is GTSNPN and CDR2 SVGIG (reference sequence). Here the CDR3 DNA reads TGTGCCTGGAGTGATTCGGGAAGGGAGGGTGAAAAACTGTTTTTT. It translates to CAWSDSGREGEKLFF.

This clone occurred a few times. CDR3 sequence (DNA): TGTGCCAGCAGTGGCGGGGTTTGGAATGAGCAGTTCTTC. It is translated as CASSGGVWNEQFF. The chain employs TRBV2 and TRBJ2-1, with D maybe TRBD2 (6 bases). CDR1 is SNHLY, CDR2 FYNNEI, per germline. CDR3 length equals 13 residues. Between the trimmed V and J ends, which lost 4 bases and 7 bases, there was a span of 11 bases.

The gene calls are TRBV9 and TRBJ1-2, with TRBD1 matching 8 bases. This CDR3 region has 13 residues. Germline trimming cut 4 bases from V and 6 bases from J; bases unmatched to any gene: 5. The germline CDR1 and CDR2 sequences are SGDLS and YYNGEE. The CDR3 DNA reads TGTGCCAGCAGCAGCCGGACAGGGAATGGCTACACCTTC. Its translation: CASSSRTGNGYTF.

Points on this clone: Distinct nucleotide sequences in the sample also encode this CDR3. The chain uses TRBV5-1 and TRBJ2-1; 8 bases align to TRBD1. The V gene's germline CDR1 is SGHRS and CDR2 YFSETQ. The V and J ends lost 2 bases and 5 bases, in that order; junction bases with no gene match: 3. The CDR3 covers 14 residues. In nucleotides, the CDR3 is TGCGCCAGCAGCTTTGGGACAGGTAACAATGAGCAGTTCTTC. Protein: CASSFGTGNNEQFF.

The chain links TRBV2 to TRBJ2-5; 10 nucleotides align to TRBD2. The J call may be mistaken, given a closer DNA end match to TRBJ2-7. In germline, CDR1 is SNHLY, CDR2 FYNNEI. The CDR3 contains 16 residues. CDR3 sequence reads: CASRGGTSAPLGEQYF. The CDR3 DNA reads as TGTGCCAGCAGGGGAGGGACTAGCGCCCCTCTGGGCGAGCAGTACTTC.

This clone appeared a few times. This chain connects TRBV28 to TRBJ2-4; 9 positions agree with TRBD2. Germline V gene data show CDR1 as MDHEN and CDR2 as SYDVKM. The CDR3 contains 19 residues. After removal of 6 bases from V and 0 bases from J, the junction contained 15 bases not matched to a gene. Here the CDR3 reads CASSLRASGILLAKNIQYF. CDR3 nucleotides: TGTGCCAGCAGCCTAAGGGCTAGCGGGATACTACTAGCCAAAAACATTCAGTACTTC. The full variable domain, in which reference TRBV28 and TRBJ2-4 provide the parts outside the CDR3, is DVKVTQSSRYLVKRTGEKVFLECVQDMDHENMFWYRQDPGLGLRLIYFSYDVKMKEKGDIPEGYSVSREKKERFSLILESASTNQTSMYLCASSLRASGILLAKNIQYFGAGTRLSVL.

The chain carries TRBV7-2 and TRBJ1-1; 7 bases align to TRBD1. After removal of 2 bases from V and 0 bases from J, the junction contained 6 bases not matched to a gene. Germline V CDR1 and CDR2: SGHTA, FQGNSA. This CDR3 contains 16 residues. The CDR3 DNA sequence: TGTGCCAGCAGCTTAACGGGACAGAGACTGAACACTGAAGCTTTCTTT. As protein: CASSLTGQRLNTEAFF.

This clone was observed a single time. The gene calls are TRBV20-1 and TRBJ1-2; D is unclear. This CDR3 region has 9 residues. Trimming shortened V by 7 bases and J by 8 bases, and 8 bases separated the two germline ends. From germline, CDR1 is DFQATT and CDR2 SNEGSKA (reference sequence). The CDR3 coding sequence is TGCAGTGGTTCGCGAGGCTACACCTTC. Amino acid sequence: CSGSRGYTF.

A note on this clone: Mismatch with germline at one junction end may stem from a read error. The chain recombines TRBV7-7 with TRBJ2-5, with 7 bases identical to TRBD2. The germline V gene has CDR1 SSHAT and CDR2 FNYEAQ (reference sequence). This CDR3 is 14 amino acids long. The CDR3 reads CASSPSGAWETQYF. The DNA for the CDR3 is TGTGCTAGCAGCCCCAGCGGGGCGTGGGAGACCCAGTACTTC.

V and J are TRBV28 and TRBJ1-2, with D possibly being TRBD1 (5 bases). This CDR3 region has 14 residues. V lost 6 bases, J lost 2 bases, and 13 bases lay in between. Germline V gene lookup returns CDR1 MDHEN and CDR2 SYDVKM. CDR3 nucleotide sequence: TGTGCCAGCAGCCGAGCGGGGCGGAACTATGGCTACACCTTC. Amino acids: CASSRAGRNYGYTF.

In nucleotides, the CDR3 is TGCAGCGCCCGGGGGGCTAGCGGGATACAGAGCTCCTACAATGAGCAGTTCTTC. The encoded protein is CSARGASGIQSSYNEQFF. The rearrangement uses TRBV29-1 and TRBJ2-1; 9 bases align to TRBD2. Unmatched junction bases numbered 16, after V lost 7 bases and J lost 0 bases. Germline CDR1 SQVTM, CDR2 ANQGSEA. This CDR3 region has 18 residues.

This chain links TRBV5-6 with TRBJ2-1, with 7 bases fitting TRBD2. With V trimmed by 4 bases and J by 5 bases, 12 bases remained unmatched. This CDR3 has 16 amino acids. Germline CDR1 and CDR2: SGHDT and YYEEEE. The DNA for the CDR3 is TGTGCCAGCAGCGACGAGGGACTAAGACGTGACAATGAGCAGTTCTTC. Its translation is CASSDEGLRRDNEQFF.

V is TRBV6-4 and J is TRBJ1-1; D unclear. Germline V gene lookup returns CDR1 MRHNA and CDR2 SNTAGT. The CDR3 is 13 residues long. Trimming left V 2 bases short and J 1 base short, with 5 bases between. CDR3 sequence (DNA): TGTGCCAGCAGTGACGAGGAGAACACTGAAGCTTTCTTT. Translating it yields CASSDEENTEAFF.

The CDR3 reads CASSFGGPYEQYF. CDR3 bases: TGCGCCAGCAGCTTCGGGGGACCCTACGAGCAGTACTTC. V and J are TRBV5-1 and TRBJ2-7; maybe TRBD2 (6 bases). This CDR3 has 13 residues. Trimming pared 2 bases from V and 2 bases from J, leaving 8 bases between. Per the germline V gene, CDR1 is SGHRS and CDR2 is YFSETQ.

This clone appeared a few times. V gene TRBV29-1 combines with J gene TRBJ2-6; D unresolved. Deletions cut 1 base from V and 4 bases from J, with 11 bases between. The germline gives CDR1 SQVTM, CDR2 ANQGSEA. This CDR3 comprises 15 residues. CDR3 coding DNA: TGCAGCGTTGAAGGTCAGAACGTGGGGGCCAACGTCCTGACTTTC. It is translated as CSVEGQNVGANVLTF.

The chain links TRBV30 to TRBJ1-1, with a tentative D call TRBD1 (5 bases). The CDR3 length is 13 residues. CDR1 is GTSNPN and CDR2 is SVGIG in the germline V gene (reference sequence). The V gene lost 4 bases and the J gene lost 4 bases, with 13 bases spanning the gap. This CDR3 is CAWKRGGVTEAFF. The DNA of the CDR3 is TGTGCCTGGAAGAGGGGCGGGGTCACTGAAGCTTTCTTT. The full variable domain, in which reference TRBV30 and TRBJ1-1 provide the parts outside the CDR3, is SQTIHQWPATLVQPVGSPLSLECTVEGTSNPNLYWYRQAAGRGLQLLFYSVGIGQISSEVPQNLSASRPQDRQFILSSKKLLLSDSGFYLCAWKRGGVTEAFFGQGTRLTVV.

This clone was counted between two and nine times. The V and J genes are TRBV5-1 and TRBJ1-2, with 9 positions matching TRBD1. Per germline, CDR1 SGHRS and CDR2 YFSETQ. V lost 0 bases to trimming and J lost 7 bases; unmatched junction nucleotides: 4. The CDR3 totals 14 residues. In DNA form, the CDR3 reads TGCGCCAGCAGCTTGGCCCAGACAGGGGGTGGCTACACCTTC. It codes for CASSLAQTGGGYTF.

This clone appeared a few times. V usage is TRBV5-4 and J usage is TRBJ2-7; D might be TRBD1 (5 bases). The CDR3 spans 13 residues. V lost 4 bases to trimming and J lost 4 bases, with 12 bases between them. Germline V gene sequence: CDR1 SGHNT, CDR2 YYREEE (reference sequence). As DNA, the CDR3 is TGTGCCAGCAGCCACGGACAACCATACGAGCAGTACTTC. Its protein product is CASSHGQPYEQYF.

V and J are TRBV7-2 and TRBJ2-3, with 8 bases fitting TRBD2. CDR3 length equals 15 residues. Germline trimming cut 2 bases from V and 4 bases from J; bases unmatched to any gene: 5. Germline V gene data show CDR1 as SGHTA and CDR2 as FQGNSA. CDR3 sequence: CASSLSGGGADTQYF. The CDR3 coding sequence is TGTGCCAGCAGCTTAAGCGGGGGTGGCGCAGATACGCAGTATTTT.

The chain employs TRBV6-5 and TRBJ2-1; a possible D gene is TRBD2 (6 bases). The ends were cut back, 0 bases at V and 9 bases at J, with 15 bases in the middle. CDR1 is MNHEY and CDR2 is SVGAGI in the germline V gene. The CDR3 extends over 15 amino acids. CDR3 amino acids: CASSYSKNGGTEQFF. CDR3 nucleotide sequence: TGTGCCAGCAGTTACTCGAAGAATGGGGGGACTGAGCAGTTCTTC.

The chain uses TRBV5-4 and TRBJ1-3; possibly TRBD1 for D (6 bases). The CDR3 has 14 residues. Germline values: CDR1 SGHNT, CDR2 YYREEE (reference sequence). V was clipped by 2 bases and J by 8 bases, with 14 bases between them. The CDR3 DNA reads as TGTGCCAGCAGCTTCCGGGGGGCGATGGACACCATATATTTT. It is translated as CASSFRGAMDTIYF.

The chain has TRBV11-2 and TRBJ1-1; the match to TRBD1 covers 9 bases. V dropped 5 bases and J dropped 5; count of bases not matched to a gene: 6. The germline gives CDR1 SGHAT, CDR2 FQNNGV. The CDR3 is made up of 14 amino acids. The CDR3 reads CASSTRDRVTEAFF. CDR3 bases: TGTGCCAGCAGCACCCGGGACAGGGTTACTGAAGCTTTCTTT.